This T cell receptor beta chain was captured by sequencing in a study of blood T cell repertoires in COVID-19 (TCRdb year 2020). For the wider study: For ImmuneRACE Cohort 3, a participant was defined as recovered based on two consecutive negative NP/OP PCR tests, clearance by a healthcare professional, or resolution of symptoms. Samples from collaborators originated in the United States, Italy and Spain and spanned both the acute and convalescent phases of COVID-19. The prospective study material was composed of cDNA or gDNA derived from T cells, B-cell-depleted T cells, or PBMCs. A de-identified subject ID, COVID-19 status, age in years and sex were almost always included in the sample metadata. Samples came from the ongoing ImmuneRACE study (first 160 participants) plus 1,254 subjects from 6 global collaborators. Subjects who had been exposed to COVID-19, were actively infected with it, or had recovered from it provided the deeply sampled blood TCRbeta repertoires that made up the dataset. A freely available public database, intended as a resource for researchers studying the immune response to SARS-CoV-2, is where the repertoires were released. Where available, HLA class I and class II types were obtained from metadata supplied by the sample provider rather than from assay-based typing. General study outcomes and caveats: The amount of clinical and demographic metadata varied by source and participant and was provided uncurated.

TCRbeta CDR3 regions were amplified from genomic DNA using the immunoSEQ Assay, a bias-controlled multiplex PCR. As for the authors' bioinformatics: The number of nucleated cells in each sample was estimated from the amplification of reference gene primers within the assay. To quantify the absolute abundance of each unique TCRbeta CDR3 rearrangement, sequence reads were collapsed and filtered. For each sample, productive Simpson clonality was calculated as the square root of Simpson's diversity index across productive rearrangements. The table comes from immuneACCESS by way of TCRdb, which keeps in-frame sequences with V and J called. Part of the clones is missing from these tables; in studies checked, under half for an unresolved V gene and the rest for unknown reasons. Clonal size and the V and J genes are those of that table, whereas D and trimming came from the DNA. The sample profile shows over 110,000 clones; approximately 87% of them were found once. The leading ten clones occupy 3.5% to 5% of the sample.

Trimming takes 5 bases from V and 0 bases from J, and the germline ends sit 10 bases apart. Spanning cysteine to phenylalanine, the CDR3 consists of 14 amino acids. The kept DNA is CDR3 alone, 42 bases in frame from the first base. Looking up the germline V gene yields CDR1 SNHLY and CDR2 FYNNEI. Participants in the prospective study were aged roughly 18 to 100 years, lived in more than 20 United States geographic areas, and enrolled through a virtual design. In the prospective study, cohorts were assigned on the basis of participant-reported clinical history obtained from a screening survey and a study questionnaire. Mobile phlebotomists in the prospective study collected whole blood, serum and a nasopharyngeal or oropharyngeal swab from every participant. Participants in the prospective study had the option to provide additional blood draws and questionnaires over an approximately 2-month period. Prospective study blood samples were shipped either frozen or at room temperature before DNA extraction.

Details on this clone: It lacks a known antigen. Per-base quality was not reported, and no clone a single base away is much larger than it. Other DNA sequences of this sample code for an identical CDR3.

The sequence was obtained from a man aged 45-60 years in a cohort exposed to, infected with or recovered from COVID-19 (not recorded which). The chain was built from TRBV2 and TRBJ1-1; the D gene is perhaps TRBD1, from 6 matching bases. Input material: PBMCs or T cells enriched from blood (not recorded which). The CDR3 region reads CASSRQVMNTEAFF. The nucleotide sequence is TGTGCCAGCAGTCGACAGGTCATGAACACTGAAGCTTTCTTT.